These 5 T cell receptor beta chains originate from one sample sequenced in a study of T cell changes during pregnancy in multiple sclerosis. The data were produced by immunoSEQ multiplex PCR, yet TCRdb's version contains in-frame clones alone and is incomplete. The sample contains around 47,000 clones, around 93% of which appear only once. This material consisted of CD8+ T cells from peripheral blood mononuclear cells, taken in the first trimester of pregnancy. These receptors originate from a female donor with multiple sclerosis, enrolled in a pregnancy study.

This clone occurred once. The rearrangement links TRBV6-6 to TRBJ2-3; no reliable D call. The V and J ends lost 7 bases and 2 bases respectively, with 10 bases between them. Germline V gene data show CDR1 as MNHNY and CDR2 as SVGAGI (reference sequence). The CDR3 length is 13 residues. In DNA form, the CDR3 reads TGTGCCAGCACCCTCGTATCCACAGATACGCAGTATTTT. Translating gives CASTLVSTDTQYF.

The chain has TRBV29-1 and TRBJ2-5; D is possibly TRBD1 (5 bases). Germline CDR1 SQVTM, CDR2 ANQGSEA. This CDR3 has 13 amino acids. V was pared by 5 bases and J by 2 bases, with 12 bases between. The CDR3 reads CSVFWGSQETQYF. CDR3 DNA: TGCAGCGTTTTTTGGGGCAGTCAAGAGACCCAGTACTTC.

The CDR3 DNA is TGTGCCAGTAGTATAATTAGCGGGGGCAACAATGAGCAGTTCTTC. Its translation: CASSIISGGNNEQFF. The chain combines TRBV19 with TRBJ2-1; 9 nucleotides match TRBD2. The germline V gene has CDR1 LNHDA and CDR2 SQIVND (reference sequence). V trimming: 2 bases; J trimming: 5 bases; junction bases outside the gene matches: 4. This CDR3 has 15 residues.

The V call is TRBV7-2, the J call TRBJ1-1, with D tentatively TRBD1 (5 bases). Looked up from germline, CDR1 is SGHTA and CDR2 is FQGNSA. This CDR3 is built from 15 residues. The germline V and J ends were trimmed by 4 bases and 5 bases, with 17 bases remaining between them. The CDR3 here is CASSWWGVKMTEAFF. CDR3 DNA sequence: TGTGCCAGCAGCTGGTGGGGGGTAAAAATGACTGAAGCTTTCTTT.

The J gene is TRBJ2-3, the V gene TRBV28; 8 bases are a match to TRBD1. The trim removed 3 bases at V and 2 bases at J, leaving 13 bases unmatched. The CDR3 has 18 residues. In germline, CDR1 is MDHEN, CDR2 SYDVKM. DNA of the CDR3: TGTGCCAGCAGTTTTTTGGCCGGGACAGGTTGGTCCACAGATACGCAGTATTTT. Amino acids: CASSFLAGTGWSTDTQYF.